Included here is one T cell receptor beta chain sequence, with context. The antigen remains undetermined. Germline V lookup: CDR1 SNHLY, CDR2 FYNNEI. This CDR3 region has 13 residues. The ends were cut back, 5 bases at V and 1 base at J, with 8 bases in the middle. The data belong to a study of OX40 agonist ivuxolimab in advanced cancers. Study-level information: The treatment was a fully human IgG2 OX40 agonist, ivuxolimab.

General study results and limits: CD8+ T cells were the subset that, on average, had more expanded clones than CD4+.

The protocol was immunoSEQ multiplex PCR, while the TCRdb copy is restricted to in-frame clones and leaves out a portion. The repertoire includes around 97,000 clones, roughly nine tenths of them detected once, and 5.5% sits in the top ten. The V call is TRBV2, the J call TRBJ1-1; D unclear. This TCR was recovered from an adult with an advanced solid tumor such as melanoma, head and neck, liver or kidney cancer. Sample: CD4+ or CD8+ T cells sorted from blood, taken in a trial of the OX40 agonist ivuxolimab. CDR3 DNA sequence: TGTGCCAGCAGTCTACAAGAGAACACTGAAGCTTTCTTT. This translates into CASSLQENTEAFF.